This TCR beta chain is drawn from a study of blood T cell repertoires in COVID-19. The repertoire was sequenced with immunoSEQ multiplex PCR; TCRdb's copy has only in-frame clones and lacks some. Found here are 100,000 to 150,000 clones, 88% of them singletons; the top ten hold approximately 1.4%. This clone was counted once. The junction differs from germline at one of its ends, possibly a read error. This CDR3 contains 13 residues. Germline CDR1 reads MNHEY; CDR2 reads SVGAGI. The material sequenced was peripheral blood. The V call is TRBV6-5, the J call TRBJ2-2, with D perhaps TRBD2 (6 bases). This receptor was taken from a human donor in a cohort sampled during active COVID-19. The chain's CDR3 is CASSRGNSGELFF. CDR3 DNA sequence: TGTGCCAGCAGTCGGGGGAACTCCGGGGAGCTGTTTTTT.